This entry describes one TCR beta chain. This entry comes from a study of blood T cell repertoires in COVID-19. Across the study: Samples came from the United States, Italy and Spain, spanning acute and convalescent COVID-19. PBMCs, B-cell-depleted T cells, or T cells were the source of the cDNA or gDNA that made up the material.

The length of the CDR3 is 14 residues. Per germline, CDR1 LNHNV and CDR2 YYDKDF (reference sequence). The V end lost 3 bases, the J end lost 7 bases, and 12 bases lay between the germline ends. In the original workflow: Reference gene primer amplification gave nucleated cell count estimates. The table came from immunoSEQ multiplex PCR; TCRdb's copy has only in-frame clones and leaves some out. V, J and clone size were drawn from that table, and D and trimming were deduced from the DNA. The table has around 89,000 clones, about 88% seen once. The TCR sequence derives from a man aged 45-65 years with acute or convalescent COVID-19. The chain joins TRBV15 to TRBJ2-2; D gene unclear. Material: peripheral blood. The CDR3 here is CATSRKQAGGELFF. In nucleotides, the CDR3 is TGTGCCACCAGCAGGAAGCAGGCTGGCGGGGAGCTGTTTTTT.